Listed here are 10 T cell receptor beta chains from one sample, sequenced in a study of CD8+ T cells in alopecia areata. Described treatment: oral pan-JAK inhibitor, 5-10 mg twice daily. As the sequencing template, cDNA was produced by extracting RNA and reverse transcribing it. The method was immunoSEQ multiplex PCR; TCRdb's version includes in-frame clones alone and lacks a portion of them. Among about 190,000 clones listed, about 65% were seen once. Material: CD4+ T cells sorted from blood, obtained at approximately week 49, from a patient treated with tofacitinib. The receptors derive from a human donor with alopecia areata.

This chain uses TRBV30 with TRBJ1-1; no definite D call. Trimming left V 3 bases short and J 1 base short, with 12 bases between. The CDR3 contains 14 residues. From germline, CDR1 is GTSNPN and CDR2 SVGIG (reference sequence). The CDR3 here is CAWRATSRNTEAFF. The CDR3 DNA is TGTGCCTGGAGAGCTACCTCTAGGAACACTGAAGCTTTCTTT.

This clone has only one observation. The chain combines TRBV7-7 with TRBJ2-2, with D unresolved. Germline assignment: CDR1 SSHAT and CDR2 FNYEAQ (reference sequence). This CDR3 comprises 12 residues. Trimming took off 8 bases at V and 8 bases at J, with 12 bases between the two ends. CDR3 residues: CASELISGELFF. The CDR3 bases are TGTGCCAGCGAGCTTATCTCGGGGGAGCTGTTTTTT. The full variable domain, its missing parts supplied by reference TRBV7-7 and TRBJ2-2, is GAGVSQSPRYKVTKRGQDVTLRCDPISSHATLYWYQQALGQGPEFLTYFNYEAQPDKSGLPSDRFSAERPEGSISTLTIQRTEQRDSAMYRCASELISGELFFGEGSRLTVL.

The V gene is TRBV7-9, the J gene TRBJ2-6, with D perhaps TRBD2 (5 bases). Trimming removed 4 bases at V and 4 bases at J, with 14 bases between. The CDR3 spans 16 residues. CDR1 and CDR2 from the germline V gene are SEHNR and FQNEAQ (reference sequence). The CDR3 sequence: CASSSDGLLGANVLTF. The CDR3 DNA is TGTGCCAGCAGCTCCGACGGACTCCTGGGGGCCAACGTCCTGACTTTC.

This clone has just one count. This chain links TRBV27 with TRBJ2-2; D possibly matches TRBD1 or TRBD2 (5 bases each). Germline CDR1 is MNHEY and CDR2 is SMNVEV (reference sequence). This CDR3 comprises 14 residues. V was pared by 6 bases and J by 6 bases, with 14 bases between. The CDR3 is CASSRTGDAGELFF. CDR3 coding DNA: TGTGCCAGCAGCCGGACTGGGGACGCCGGGGAGCTGTTTTTT.

The rearrangement links TRBV30 to TRBJ2-1, with D hard to call. The CDR3 runs 12 residues. The V end was cut by 0 bases, the J end by 7 bases, with 7 bases between. CDR1 and CDR2 from the germline V gene are GTSNPN and SVGIG (reference sequence). This CDR3 reads CAWSVFGNEQFF. The CDR3 DNA is TGTGCCTGGAGTGTATTTGGGAATGAGCAGTTCTTC.

This clone was detected only a few times. The chain combines TRBV4-1 with TRBJ1-6; D is unclear. In germline, CDR1 is MGHRA, CDR2 YSYEKL. Trimming shortened V by 0 bases and J by 7 bases, and 25 bases separated the two germline ends. CDR3 length: 20 amino acids. The CDR3 reads CASSQDGEGPMSVMNSPLHF. The CDR3 DNA reads TGCGCCAGCAGCCAAGATGGGGAGGGTCCTATGTCGGTAATGAATTCACCCCTCCACTTT.

This clone was counted a few times. The chain employs TRBV5-1 and TRBJ1-1; D is undetermined. The germline gives CDR1 SGHRS, CDR2 YFSETQ. The CDR3 length is 15 residues. Deletions cut 3 bases from V and 2 bases from J, with 14 bases between. CDR3 sequence: CASSWGIGGNTEAFF. In DNA, the CDR3 is TGCGCCAGCAGCTGGGGAATAGGAGGAAACACTGAAGCTTTCTTT.

This chain links TRBV15 with TRBJ1-2; D is uncertain. Trimming stripped 1 base from V and 0 bases from J, with 6 bases between. The CDR3 totals 14 residues. Germline V CDR1 and CDR2: LNHNV, YYDKDF (reference sequence). CDR3 protein: CATSRGGTNYGYTF. The CDR3 DNA sequence: TGTGCCACCAGCAGAGGTGGGACTAACTATGGCTACACCTTC.

The chain couples TRBV7-2 to TRBJ1-2; D is possibly TRBD1 (6 bases). V was pared by 0 bases and J by 2 bases, with 13 bases between. Germline values: CDR1 SGHTA, CDR2 FQGNSA. CDR3 length: 16 residues. The DNA of the CDR3 is TGTGCCAGCAGCTTAGCGAGCACGGGGGCCAACTATGGCTACACCTTC. Translating gives CASSLASTGANYGYTF.

This clone was detected only a few times. The genes are TRBV30 and TRBJ1-4; D possibly corresponds to TRBD1 (5 bases). The germline gives CDR1 GTSNPN, CDR2 SVGIG (reference sequence). This CDR3 spans 15 amino acids. V was cut by 5 bases and J by 0 bases, with 13 bases left in between. CDR3 protein: CAWSFGGATNEKLFF. The DNA for the CDR3 is TGTGCCTGGTCTTTCGGGGGGGCAACTAATGAAAAACTGTTTTTT.